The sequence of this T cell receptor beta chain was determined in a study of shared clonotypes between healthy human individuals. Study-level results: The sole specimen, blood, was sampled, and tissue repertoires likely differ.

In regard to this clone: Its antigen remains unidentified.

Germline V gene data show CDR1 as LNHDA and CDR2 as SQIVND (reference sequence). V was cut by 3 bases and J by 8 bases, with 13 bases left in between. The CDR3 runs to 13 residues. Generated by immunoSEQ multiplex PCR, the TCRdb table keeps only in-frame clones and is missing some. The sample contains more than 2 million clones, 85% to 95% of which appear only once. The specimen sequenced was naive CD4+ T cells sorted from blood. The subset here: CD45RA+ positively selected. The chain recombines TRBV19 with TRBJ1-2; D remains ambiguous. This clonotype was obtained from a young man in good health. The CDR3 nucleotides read TGTGCCAGTAGTATTAATCCTCCTGGCGGCTACACCTTC. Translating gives CASSINPPGGYTF.